These 21 T cell receptor beta chains were sequenced from one sample in a study of blood T cell repertoires in COVID-19 (dated by TCRdb to about 2020). Library method: the immunoSEQ multiplex PCR assay. The clones in this table, taken by TCRdb from immuneACCESS, are in-frame only. Not every clone is retained; where verified, under half of the shortfall comes from an unresolved V gene, and the cause of the rest is unknown. In all, the sample holds around 320,000 clones, and 88% of those were seen once. 5.5% to 7% of the sample is taken by the ten largest. Sequences were obtained from peripheral blood. The receptors were sampled from a woman in her twenties or thirties who had recovered from COVID-19.

The rearrangement links TRBV6-5 to TRBJ1-6; possibly TRBD1 for D (6 bases). V was clipped by 8 bases and J by 4 bases, with 15 bases between them. Per the germline V gene, CDR1 is MNHEY and CDR2 is SVGAGI. The CDR3 is made up of 15 amino acids. CDR3 residues: CASFPGRGYNSPLHF. The CDR3 coding sequence is TGTGCCAGCTTCCCTGGTAGGGGGTATAATTCACCCCTCCACTTT.

This chain joins TRBV27 and TRBJ2-7; 12 bases agree with TRBD2. Germline values: CDR1 MNHEY, CDR2 SMNVEV (reference sequence). This CDR3 is 16 amino acids long. The V gene end was trimmed by 6 bases and the J gene end by 2 bases; junction bases not matched to a gene: 8. CDR3 amino acids: CASRPALAGGAYEQYF. For the CDR3, the DNA is TGTGCCAGCAGGCCTGCACTAGCGGGGGGAGCCTACGAGCAGTACTTC.

V is TRBV28 and J is TRBJ1-1; D perhaps matches TRBD1 (6 bases). CDR1 MDHEN and CDR2 SYDVKM come from the germline V gene. V lost 6 bases and J lost 7, with 18 bases in between. The CDR3 totals 14 residues. CDR3 region: CASSFLLGTLEAFF. In DNA, the CDR3 is TGTGCCAGCAGCTTCCTTCTTGGGACACTTGAAGCTTTCTTT.

The rearrangement joins TRBV5-1 to TRBJ1-2, with D perhaps matching TRBD1 (6 bases). Germline CDR1 is SGHRS and CDR2 is YFSETQ. Trimming took 4 bases from V and 6 from J, leaving 19 bases between them. The CDR3 totals 15 residues. This chain's CDR3 is CASSHTEIHRDGYTF. The CDR3 DNA sequence: TGCGCCAGCAGCCACACGGAAATCCACAGGGATGGCTACACCTTC.

The chain recombines TRBV3-1 (or the pseudogene TRBV3-2) with TRBJ1-1; a weak D match, TRBD1 (5 bases). V gave up 2 bases and J gave up 1 base, with 8 bases separating them. The CDR3 consists of 14 residues. CDR1 LGHDT and CDR2 YNNKEL come from the germline V gene (reference sequence). This chain's CDR3 is CASSQPGSNTEAFF. The CDR3 bases are TGTGCCAGCAGCCAACCAGGGTCGAACACTGAAGCTTTCTTT.

This rearrangement joins TRBV5-1 to TRBJ1-1, with D uncertain. This CDR3 region has 13 residues. Germline CDR1 is SGHRS and CDR2 is YFSETQ. V dropped 4 bases and J dropped 2 bases, with 9 bases sitting between them. The CDR3 coding sequence is TGCGCCAGCAGCGGGGAGGGTAACACTGAAGCTTTCTTT. Its translation: CASSGEGNTEAFF.

This clone was observed many times. The chain couples TRBV6-5 to TRBJ1-4; a possible D gene is TRBD1 (5 bases). The CDR3 consists of 12 residues. V was shortened by 7 bases and J by 7 bases, with 10 bases between the two germline ends. The germline CDR1 and CDR2 sequences are MNHEY and SVGAGI. The CDR3, as DNA: TGTGCCAGCAACAGGCCCCGTGAAAAACTGTTTTTT. Translation gives CASNRPREKLFF.

This chain connects TRBV28 to TRBJ2-1, with D possibly matching TRBD2 (6 bases). Germline V gene sequence: CDR1 MDHEN, CDR2 SYDVKM. CDR3 length: 13 residues. V shed 3 bases and J shed 6 bases, with 9 bases lying between them. The CDR3 region is CASSFWGVNEQFF. CDR3 DNA: TGTGCCAGCAGTTTTTGGGGGGTCAATGAGCAGTTCTTC.

This chain links TRBV6-5 with TRBJ1-6; 7 nucleotides line up with TRBD1. This CDR3 is 15 amino acids long. Trimming took 2 bases from V and 6 from J; bases not matched to a gene: 4. CDR1 MNHEY and CDR2 SVGAGI come from the germline V gene. CDR3 coding DNA: TGTGCCAGCAGTTACGTTGGGACAGCTAATTCACCCCTCCACTTT. It is translated as CASSYVGTANSPLHF.

The J gene is TRBJ2-6, the V gene TRBV5-1, with D perhaps matching TRBD1 (5 bases). V lost 4 bases, J lost 4 bases, and 15 bases lay in between. Germline loops: CDR1 SGHRS, CDR2 YFSETQ. The CDR3 contains 16 residues. CDR3 residues: CASSPGTGTGANVLTF. Here the CDR3 DNA reads TGCGCCAGCAGCCCAGGAACAGGTACCGGGGCCAACGTCCTGACTTTC.

The chain is built from TRBV29-1 and TRBJ1-4, with a tentative D call TRBD1 (5 bases). The CDR3 sequence is 15 residues long. Germline-derived CDR1 and CDR2 are SQVTM and ANQGSEA. Deletions cut 4 bases from V and 5 bases from J, with 17 bases between. The CDR3 is CSVGAWGGRNEKLFF. As DNA, the CDR3 is TGCAGCGTTGGGGCATGGGGGGGACGAAATGAAAAACTGTTTTTT.

V and J are TRBV5-8 and TRBJ1-6; no reliable D call. The V end lost 4 bases, the J end lost 8 bases, and 13 bases lay between the germline ends. In germline, CDR1 is SGHTS, CDR2 YDEGEE. This CDR3 has 14 amino acids. The chain's CDR3 is CASSEPAGYSPLHF. CDR3 nucleotide sequence: TGTGCCAGCAGCGAACCCGCCGGGTATTCACCCCTCCACTTT.

The chain has TRBV5-4 and TRBJ2-1; 7 nucleotides align to TRBD1. The CDR3 sequence is 14 residues long. J was trimmed by 6 bases and V by 4 bases; bases with no gene match: 7. CDR1 SGHNT and CDR2 YYREEE come from the germline V gene (reference sequence). The CDR3 loop reads CASSQKHRGNEQFF. CDR3 DNA sequence: TGTGCCAGCAGCCAAAAGCACAGGGGCAATGAGCAGTTCTTC. The whole variable domain, remainder taken from reference TRBV5-4 and TRBJ2-1, is ETGVTQSPTHLIKTRGQQVTLRCSSQSGHNTVSWYQQALGQGPQFIFQYYREEENGRGNFPPRFSGLQFPNYSSELNVNALELDDSALYLCASSQKHRGNEQFFGPGTRLTVL.

This rearrangement joins TRBV2 to TRBJ2-1; D gene uncertain. Per the germline V gene, CDR1 is SNHLY and CDR2 is FYNNEI. V was trimmed by 2 bases and J by 2 bases, leaving 4 bases between them. The CDR3 extends over 13 amino acids. The CDR3 is CASSENTYNEQFF. The DNA of the CDR3 is TGTGCCAGCAGTGAAAACACCTACAATGAGCAGTTCTTC.

This rearrangement joins TRBV2 to TRBJ2-1; no clear D. The germline V gene encodes CDR1 SNHLY and CDR2 FYNNEI. The V end lost 1 base, the J end lost 0 bases, and 7 bases lay between the germline ends. This CDR3 has 15 amino acids. As DNA, the CDR3 is TGTGCCAGCAGTGAAGAGGTAGCCTCCTACAATGAGCAGTTCTTC. Its translation is CASSEEVASYNEQFF.

J is TRBJ1-4 and V is TRBV29-1; D call uncertain. The length of the CDR3 is 15 residues. V gave up 3 bases and J gave up 5 bases, with 16 bases separating them. Germline V gene data show CDR1 as SQVTM and CDR2 as ANQGSEA. CDR3 sequence reads: CSVESRGEENEKLFF. As DNA, the CDR3 is TGCAGCGTTGAGTCCCGCGGGGAAGAAAATGAAAAACTGTTTTTT.

The chain carries TRBV18 and TRBJ2-1, with TRBD2 matching over 8 bases. The trim removed 2 bases at V and 3 bases at J, leaving 3 bases unmatched. Germline lookup yields CDR1 KGHSH and CDR2 LQKENI. The CDR3 has 15 amino acids. The CDR3 coding sequence is TGTGCCAGCTCACCAAACGGGGGGGACTACAATGAGCAGTTCTTC. Translated, it gives CASSPNGGDYNEQFF.

About this clone itself: This CDR3 is also generated by other DNA sequences in the sample. V usage is TRBV5-1 and J usage is TRBJ1-1; maybe TRBD1 (5 bases). The V gene lost 2 bases and the J gene lost 5 bases, with 7 bases spanning the gap. This CDR3 spans 12 amino acids. Germline V gives CDR1 SGHRS, CDR2 YFSETQ. The CDR3 region is CASSLRGTEAFF. In DNA, the CDR3 is TGCGCCAGCAGCTTAAGGGGAACTGAAGCTTTCTTT.

The rearrangement uses TRBV27 and TRBJ2-1; 11 nucleotides match TRBD1. V shed 4 bases, J shed 4 bases, and the junction held 3 bases outside the gene matches. CDR3 length: 15 residues. Germline V gene data show CDR1 as MNHEY and CDR2 as SMNVEV (reference sequence). The CDR3 sequence: CASSSDRGPYNEQFF. As DNA, the CDR3 is TGTGCCAGCAGTTCGGACAGGGGGCCTTACAATGAGCAGTTCTTC.

V usage is TRBV5-5 and J usage is TRBJ2-2; D remains unclear. The V gene lost 0 bases and the J gene lost 5 bases, with 11 bases spanning the gap. The CDR3 sequence is 15 residues long. Germline assignment: CDR1 SGHKS and CDR2 YYEKEE (reference sequence). CDR3 DNA sequence: TGTGCCAGCAGCTTGGCAGGTTTTACTACCGGGGAGCTGTTTTTT. Translating gives CASSLAGFTTGELFF.

This clone was seen just once. J is TRBJ1-4 and V is TRBV4-2, with 11 bases aligning to TRBD1. The germline CDR1 and CDR2 sequences are LGHNA and YNFKEQ. This CDR3 has 16 amino acids. Trimming cost V 5 bases and J 10 bases; bases outside gene matches: 12. Here the CDR3 reads CASSRGQGEQMGKLFF. As DNA, the CDR3 is TGTGCCAGCAGCAGGGGACAGGGGGAACAGATGGGAAAACTGTTTTTT.